Listed below are T cell receptor beta chains from one sample, sequenced in a study of shared clonotypes between healthy human individuals. Some clones are missing from TCRdb's copy, which holds only in-frame ones; the method was immunoSEQ multiplex PCR. The profile shows hundreds of thousands of clones, 72% of them singletons. Source material: memory CD4+ T cells sorted from blood. The receptors originated from a woman under 40 in good health. CDR3s include the opening cysteine and the closing phenylalanine or tryptophan. The D gene is left open where the match is weak. Not all rows give a size; the values are once, few, many and, for expanded clones, a class.

cdr3_nt	cdr3_aa	d_call	v_call	j_call	clone_size
TGCGCCAGCAGCCAAAAAGACTATTCCCTTAGGGATGAGCAGTTCTTC	CASSQKDYSLRDEQFF	-	TRBV4-1	TRBJ2-1	-
TGTGCCAGCAGCTTAGATCCGGTTGGTCAGGATGAAAAACTGTTTTTT	CASSLDPVGQDEKLFF	-	TRBV11-2	TRBJ1-4	-
TGTGCCAGCAGTCCGGGACAGGGTCGATACGAGCAGTACTTC	CASSPGQGRYEQYF	TRBD1	TRBV27	TRBJ2-7	-
TGTGCCAGCAGTTCCGCGACCGACCGGGACCACAAGCAGTTCTTC	CASSSATDRDHKQFF	-	TRBV27	TRBJ2-1	-
TGTGCCAGCAGCGTAGGGCGGGGACCTCCTAACTATGGCTACACCTTC	CASSVGRGPPNYGYTF	-	TRBV9	TRBJ1-2	few
TGTGCCAGTAGTAGTCCCCGGGACGGCCTAGGAGAGACCCAGTACTTC	CASSSPRDGLGETQYF	-	TRBV19	TRBJ2-5	few
TGTGCCAGCAGAATCGGACAGGGATTAGATACGCAGTATTTT	CASRIGQGLDTQYF	TRBD1	TRBV11-2	TRBJ2-3	-
TGTGCCAGCAGTGAATGGGGGGTGGGCACAGATACGCAGTATTTT	CASSEWGVGTDTQYF	-	TRBV2	TRBJ2-3	-
TGTGCCAGCAGTATGGCTAGCGGGGGAACCTACGAGCAGTACTTC	CASSMASGGTYEQYF	TRBD2	TRBV6-1	TRBJ2-7	few
TGTGCCACCAGCAGAGATAGGGACAGTTTCTCCTACAATGAGCAGTTCTTC	CATSRDRDSFSYNEQFF	TRBD1	TRBV15	TRBJ2-1	-
TGTGCCAGCAGCTTACGAGACAGGGGGCTGACTGAAGCTTTCTTT	CASSLRDRGLTEAFF	TRBD1	TRBV7-8	TRBJ1-1	-
TGTGCCAGCAGTTTATCTCTTCGGGACACTGAAGCTTTCTTT	CASSLSLRDTEAFF	-	TRBV28	TRBJ1-1	-
TGTGCCACCAGCAGAGTGATGGGCGCAACTAATGAAAAACTGTTTTTT	CATSRVMGATNEKLFF	-	TRBV15	TRBJ1-4	-
TGCGCCAGCAGCTTACAACCGGGACAGGGGTTTGGGAGCGAGCAGTACTTC	CASSLQPGQGFGSEQYF	TRBD1	TRBV5-1	TRBJ2-7	few
TGTGCCAGCAGTTTATCCCCCTTAAGTATCGGCGAGCAGTACTTC	CASSLSPLSIGEQYF	-	TRBV27	TRBJ2-7	-
TGTGCCAGCAGCTTTCAGGGGGGAGGAAACACCATATATTTT	CASSFQGGGNTIYF	TRBD1	TRBV7-8	TRBJ1-3	few
TGCGCCAGCAGGAGACCCCGGGATGATGGCTACACCTTC	CASRRPRDDGYTF	-	TRBV10-2	TRBJ1-2	few
TGTGCCAGCAGTTACCCAGGAGGAAGTAACTATGGCTACACCTTC	CASSYPGGSNYGYTF	-	TRBV28	TRBJ1-2	-
TGTGCCAGCAGCTTTGCTAGGAACGAGCAGTACTTC	CASSFARNEQYF	-	TRBV11-2	TRBJ2-7	-
TGCGCCAGCAGCTGGAGTAGCGGGACCTACAATGAGCAGTTCTTC	CASSWSSGTYNEQFF	TRBD2	TRBV5-1	TRBJ2-1	-
TGTGCCTGGACTCGGGACACGGGCAGGGGCGAGCAGTACTTC	CAWTRDTGRGEQYF	-	TRBV30	TRBJ2-7	-
TGTGCCAGCAGTATAGGACAGGGAGACACCATATATTTT	CASSIGQGDTIYF	TRBD1	TRBV28	TRBJ1-3	-
TGTGCCAGCTCACTCGACAGGGACGGTCAGCCCCAGCATTTT	CASSLDRDGQPQHF	TRBD1	TRBV18	TRBJ1-5	-
TGTGCCAGCACTTTACCCAATCAGCCCCAGCATTTT	CASTLPNQPQHF	-	TRBV7-8	TRBJ1-5	-
TGTGCCAGCAGTCTCCTAGCGGCCCGCACAGATACGCAGTATTTT	CASSLLAARTDTQYF	TRBD2	TRBV2	TRBJ2-3	few
TGCGCCAGCAGCGCTACAGGGAAAGGCTCCTACAATGAGCAGTTCTTC	CASSATGKGSYNEQFF	-	TRBV4-1	TRBJ2-1	once
TGTGCCAGCAGCTTGGTGCCCGGGCAGAGCAATCAGCCCCAGCATTTT	CASSLVPGQSNQPQHF	-	TRBV5-4	TRBJ1-5	few